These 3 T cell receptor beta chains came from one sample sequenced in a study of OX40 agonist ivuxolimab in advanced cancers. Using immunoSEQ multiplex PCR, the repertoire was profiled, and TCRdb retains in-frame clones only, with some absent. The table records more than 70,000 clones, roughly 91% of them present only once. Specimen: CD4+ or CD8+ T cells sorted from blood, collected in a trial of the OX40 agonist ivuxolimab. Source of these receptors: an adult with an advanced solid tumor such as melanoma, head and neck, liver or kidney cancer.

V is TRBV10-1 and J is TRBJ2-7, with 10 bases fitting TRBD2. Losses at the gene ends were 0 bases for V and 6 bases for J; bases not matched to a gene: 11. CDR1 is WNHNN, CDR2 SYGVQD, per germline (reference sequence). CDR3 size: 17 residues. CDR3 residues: CASSESPGTSVPVEQYF. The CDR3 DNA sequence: TGCGCCAGCAGTGAGTCCCCAGGGACTAGCGTGCCAGTCGAGCAGTACTTC.

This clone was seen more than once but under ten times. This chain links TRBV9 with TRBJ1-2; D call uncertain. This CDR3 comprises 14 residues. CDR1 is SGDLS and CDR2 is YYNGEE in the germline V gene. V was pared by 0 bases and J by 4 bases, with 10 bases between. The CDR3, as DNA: TGTGCCAGCAGCGTAGGGGGAGGTACCTATGGCTACACCTTC. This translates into CASSVGGGTYGYTF.

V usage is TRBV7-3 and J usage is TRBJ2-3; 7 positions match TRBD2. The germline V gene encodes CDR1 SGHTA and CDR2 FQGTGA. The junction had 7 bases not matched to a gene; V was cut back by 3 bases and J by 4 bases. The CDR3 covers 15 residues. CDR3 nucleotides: TGTGCCAGCAGCTTTGGCGGGAGTAGGGCAGATACGCAGTATTTT. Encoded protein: CASSFGGSRADTQYF.